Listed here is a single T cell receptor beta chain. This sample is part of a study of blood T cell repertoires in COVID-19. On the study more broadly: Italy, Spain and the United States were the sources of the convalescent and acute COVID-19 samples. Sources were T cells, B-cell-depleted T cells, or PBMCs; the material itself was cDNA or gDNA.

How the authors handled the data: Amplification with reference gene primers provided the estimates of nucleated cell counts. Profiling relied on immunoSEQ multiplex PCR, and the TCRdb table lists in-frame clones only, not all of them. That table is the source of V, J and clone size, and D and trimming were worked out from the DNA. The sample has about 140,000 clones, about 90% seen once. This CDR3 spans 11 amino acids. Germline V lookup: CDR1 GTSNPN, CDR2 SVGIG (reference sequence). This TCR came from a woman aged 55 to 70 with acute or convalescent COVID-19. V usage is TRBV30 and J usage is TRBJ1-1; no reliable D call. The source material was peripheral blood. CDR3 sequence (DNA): TGTGTCGGGGAACGGAACACTGAAGCTTTCTTT. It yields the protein CVGERNTEAFF.